This T cell receptor (beta chain) was captured in a study of T cell responses to AZD1222 COVID-19 vaccine. Profiling relied on immunoSEQ multiplex PCR, and the TCRdb table lists in-frame clones only, not all of them. This sample has 70,000 to 95,000 clones, with about nine tenths found just once. The material was peripheral blood, obtained on day 0 of MenACWY control vaccination. The sequence came from an adult in good health.

Here the CDR3 DNA reads TGTGCCAGCAGCTCCGGACTGCAAGAGACCCAGTACTTC. This encodes CASSSGLQETQYF. The chain links TRBV7-3 to TRBJ2-5; D might be TRBD2 (5 bases). Trimming stripped 4 bases from V and 2 bases from J, with 8 bases between. The germline V gene encodes CDR1 SGHTA and CDR2 FQGTGA. This CDR3 contains 13 residues.